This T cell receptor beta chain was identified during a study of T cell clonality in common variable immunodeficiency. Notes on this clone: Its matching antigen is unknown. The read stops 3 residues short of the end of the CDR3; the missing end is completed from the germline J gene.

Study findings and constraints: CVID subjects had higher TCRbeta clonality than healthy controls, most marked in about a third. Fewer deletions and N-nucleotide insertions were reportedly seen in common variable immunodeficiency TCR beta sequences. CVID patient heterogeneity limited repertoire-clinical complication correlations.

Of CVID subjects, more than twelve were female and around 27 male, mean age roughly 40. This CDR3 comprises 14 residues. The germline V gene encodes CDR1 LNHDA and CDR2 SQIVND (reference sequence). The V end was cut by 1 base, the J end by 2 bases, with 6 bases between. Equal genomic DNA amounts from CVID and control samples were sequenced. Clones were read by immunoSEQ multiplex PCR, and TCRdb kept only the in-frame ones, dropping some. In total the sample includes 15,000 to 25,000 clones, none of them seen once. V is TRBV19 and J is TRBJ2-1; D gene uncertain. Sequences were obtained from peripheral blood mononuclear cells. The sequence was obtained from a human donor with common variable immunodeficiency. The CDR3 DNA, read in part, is TGTGCCAGTAGTATAGCGGTTACCTACAATGAG. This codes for CASSIAVTYNE. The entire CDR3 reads CASSIAVTYNEQFF.